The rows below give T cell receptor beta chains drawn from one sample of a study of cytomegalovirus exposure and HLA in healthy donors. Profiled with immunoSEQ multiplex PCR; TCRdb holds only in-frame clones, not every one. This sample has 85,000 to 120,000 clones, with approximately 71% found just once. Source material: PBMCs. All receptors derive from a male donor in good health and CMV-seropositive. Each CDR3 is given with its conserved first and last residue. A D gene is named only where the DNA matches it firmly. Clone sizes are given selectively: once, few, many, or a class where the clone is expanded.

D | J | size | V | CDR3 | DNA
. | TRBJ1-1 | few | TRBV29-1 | CSVMRDEGTEAFF | TGCAGCGTTATGCGGGACGAGGGCACTGAAGCTTTCTTT
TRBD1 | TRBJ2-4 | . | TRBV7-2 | CASRPVGTGGSKNIQYF | TGTGCCAGCAGACCCGTCGGGACAGGGGGTTCCAAAAACATTCAGTACTTC
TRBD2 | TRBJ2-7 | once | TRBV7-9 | CASSLGLLAGAYEQYF | TGTGCCAGCAGCTTAGGATTACTAGCGGGTGCCTACGAGCAGTACTTC
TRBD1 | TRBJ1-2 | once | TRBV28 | CASSLVAGGLNYGYTF | TGTGCCAGCAGTTTAGTCGCAGGGGGTTTGAACTATGGCTACACCTTC
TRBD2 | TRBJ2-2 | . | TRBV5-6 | CASSRPGTSGEGFTGELFF | TGTGCCAGCAGCCGCCCCGGGACTAGCGGAGAGGGGTTTACCGGGGAGCTGTTTTTT
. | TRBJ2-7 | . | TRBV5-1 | CASSLQVTSYEQYF | TGCGCCAGCAGTCTCCAGGTGACCTCCTACGAGCAGTACTTC
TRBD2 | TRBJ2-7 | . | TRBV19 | CASSILAGLGEQYF | TGTGCCAGTAGTATTCTAGCGGGGCTTGGCGAGCAGTACTTC
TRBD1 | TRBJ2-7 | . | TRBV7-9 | CASSLGTGIISYEQYF | TGTGCCAGCAGCTTAGGGACAGGGATTATCTCCTACGAGCAGTACTTC
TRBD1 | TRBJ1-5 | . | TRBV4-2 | CASSLGTDNQPQHF | TGTGCCAGCAGCCTCGGGACAGACAATCAGCCCCAGCATTTT
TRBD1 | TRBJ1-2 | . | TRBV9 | CASSVDGTGVLYGYTF | TGTGCCAGCAGCGTAGACGGGACAGGGGTGCTCTATGGCTACACCTTC
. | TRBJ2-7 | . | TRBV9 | CASSPRDSDEQYF | TGTGCCAGCAGCCCCCGCGACTCAGACGAGCAGTACTTC
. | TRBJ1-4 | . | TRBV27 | CASRRWEGEKLFF | TGTGCCAGCCGTAGGTGGGAGGGGGAAAAACTGTTTTTT
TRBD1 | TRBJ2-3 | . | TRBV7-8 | CASSWAIQGANTQYF | TGTGCCAGCAGCTGGGCGATACAGGGGGCGAATACGCAGTATTTT
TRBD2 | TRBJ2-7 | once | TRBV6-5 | CASSYSVRGGGWQYF | TGTGCCAGCAGTTACTCAGTCCGTGGGGGGGGGTGGCAGTACTTC
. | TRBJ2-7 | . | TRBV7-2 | CASSLNRYEQYF | TGTGCCAGCAGCTTAAACAGATACGAGCAGTACTTC
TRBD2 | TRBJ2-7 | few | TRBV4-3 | CASSHGLAQRGHEQYF | TGCGCCAGCAGCCACGGACTAGCCCAAAGAGGGCACGAGCAGTACTTC
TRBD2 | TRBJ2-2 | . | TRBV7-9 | CASRGLAGTGELFF | TGTGCCAGCCGGGGACTAGCGGGCACCGGGGAGCTGTTTTTT
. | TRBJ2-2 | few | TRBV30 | CAWSGQSVSGELFF | TGTGCCTGGAGTGGGCAGTCAGTCTCCGGGGAGCTGTTTTTT
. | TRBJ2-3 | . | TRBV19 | CASSITRLGTDTQYF | TGTGCCAGTAGTATCACGAGACTAGGCACAGATACGCAGTATTTT
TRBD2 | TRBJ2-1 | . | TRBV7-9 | CASSLGTSGYNEQFF | TGTGCCAGCAGCTTAGGGACTAGCGGTTACAATGAGCAGTTCTTC
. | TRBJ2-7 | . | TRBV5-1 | CASSLGHSYEQYF | TGCGCCAGCAGCTTGGGACATTCCTACGAGCAGTACTTC
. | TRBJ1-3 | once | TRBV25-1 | CASSDPGGGNTIYF | TGTGCCAGCAGTGACCCCGGGGGTGGAAACACCATATATTTT
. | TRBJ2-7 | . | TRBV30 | CAWSQGSPYEQYF | TGTGCCTGGAGTCAGGGTTCCCCCTACGAGCAGTACTTC
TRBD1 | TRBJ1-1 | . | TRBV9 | CASSAQMTGGEAFF | TGTGCCAGCAGCGCTCAAATGACAGGGGGCGAAGCTTTCTTT
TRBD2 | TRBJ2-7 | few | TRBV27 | CASSPGLAGPYEQYF | TGTGCCAGCAGTCCAGGACTAGCGGGGCCCTACGAGCAGTACTTC
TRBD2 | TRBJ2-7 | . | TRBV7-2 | CASSLEGASGTYEQYF | TGTGCCAGCAGCTTAGAAGGGGCTAGCGGAACCTACGAGCAGTACTTC
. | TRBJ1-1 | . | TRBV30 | CAWSLKGGSGLNTEAFF | TGTGCCTGGAGCTTGAAAGGGGGTTCAGGGCTGAACACTGAAGCTTTCTTT
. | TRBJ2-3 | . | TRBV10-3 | CAISELGTDTQYF | TGTGCCATCAGTGAGCTAGGCACAGATACGCAGTATTTT
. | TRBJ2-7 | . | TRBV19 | CASSTSGLREQYF | TGTGCCAGTAGTACCTCTGGGCTTCGCGAGCAGTACTTC
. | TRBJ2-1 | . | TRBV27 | CASSSPYFGNEQFF | TGTGCCAGCAGCTCACCCTATTTCGGCAATGAGCAGTTCTTC
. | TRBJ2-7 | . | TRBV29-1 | CSVESRVGSYEQYF | TGCAGCGTTGAATCCAGGGTGGGATCCTACGAGCAGTACTTC
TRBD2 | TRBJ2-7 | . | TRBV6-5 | CASSYSLAGAYEQYF | TGTGCCAGCAGTTACTCTCTAGCGGGGGCCTACGAGCAGTACTTC
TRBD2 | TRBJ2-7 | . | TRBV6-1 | CASSGTSGRDEQYF | TGTGCCAGCAGCGGGACTAGCGGGAGGGACGAGCAGTACTTC
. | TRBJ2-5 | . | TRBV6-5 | CASLAAVRETQYF | TGTGCCAGCTTGGCGGCTGTACGGGAGACCCAGTACTTC
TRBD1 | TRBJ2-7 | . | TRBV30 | CAWSVSPPGQGYEQYF | TGTGCCTGGAGTGTATCACCCCCGGGACAGGGTTACGAGCAGTACTTC
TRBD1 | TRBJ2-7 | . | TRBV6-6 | CASSYRDRRYEQYF | TGTGCCAGCAGTTATCGGGACAGGAGATACGAGCAGTACTTC
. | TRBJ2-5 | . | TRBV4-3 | CASSQSESMEGETQYF | TGCGCCAGCAGCCAGTCTGAATCCATGGAGGGAGAGACCCAGTACTTC
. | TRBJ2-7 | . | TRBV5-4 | CASSLDSRGEQYF | TGTGCCAGCAGCTTGGACAGCCGGGGGGAGCAGTACTTC
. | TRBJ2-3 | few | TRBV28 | CASGTGISTQYF | TGTGCCAGCGGTACAGGGATTAGTACGCAGTATTTT
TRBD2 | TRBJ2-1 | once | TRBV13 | CASSPGLAGGTNEQFF | TGTGCCAGCAGCCCAGGACTAGCGGGAGGGACCAATGAGCAGTTCTTC
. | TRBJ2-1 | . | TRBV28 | CASSTLITYNEQFF | TGTGCCAGCAGCACCCTAATAACCTACAATGAGCAGTTCTTC
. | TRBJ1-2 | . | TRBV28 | CASSFTGTFYGYTF | TGTGCCAGCAGTTTTACAGGCACATTCTATGGCTACACCTTC
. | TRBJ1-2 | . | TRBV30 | CAWSFPAVGYTF | TGTGCCTGGAGCTTCCCTGCGGTTGGCTACACCTTC
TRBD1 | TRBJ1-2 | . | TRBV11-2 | CASSLDLGGGYTF | TGTGCCAGCAGCTTAGATCTAGGGGGCGGCTACACCTTC
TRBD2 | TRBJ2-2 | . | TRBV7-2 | CASSPSGSLRSNTGELFF | TGTGCCAGCAGCCCTAGCGGGAGCTTAAGATCGAACACCGGGGAGCTGTTTTTT
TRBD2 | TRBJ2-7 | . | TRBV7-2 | CASSVGLAGVPYEQYF | TGTGCCAGCAGCGTCGGACTAGCGGGGGTACCCTACGAGCAGTACTTC